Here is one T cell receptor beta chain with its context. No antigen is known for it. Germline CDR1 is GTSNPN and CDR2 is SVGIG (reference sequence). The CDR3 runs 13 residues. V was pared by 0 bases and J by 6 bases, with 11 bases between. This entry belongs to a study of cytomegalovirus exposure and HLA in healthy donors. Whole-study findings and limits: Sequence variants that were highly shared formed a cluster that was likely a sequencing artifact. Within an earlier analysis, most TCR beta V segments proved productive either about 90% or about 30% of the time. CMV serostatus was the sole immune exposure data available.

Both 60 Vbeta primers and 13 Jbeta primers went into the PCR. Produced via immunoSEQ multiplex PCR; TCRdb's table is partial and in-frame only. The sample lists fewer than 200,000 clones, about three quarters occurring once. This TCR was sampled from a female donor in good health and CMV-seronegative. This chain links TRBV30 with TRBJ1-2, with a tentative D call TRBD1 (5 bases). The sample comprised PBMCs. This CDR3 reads CAWSVKGPNGYTF. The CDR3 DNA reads TGTGCCTGGAGTGTCAAGGGGCCCAATGGCTACACCTTC.